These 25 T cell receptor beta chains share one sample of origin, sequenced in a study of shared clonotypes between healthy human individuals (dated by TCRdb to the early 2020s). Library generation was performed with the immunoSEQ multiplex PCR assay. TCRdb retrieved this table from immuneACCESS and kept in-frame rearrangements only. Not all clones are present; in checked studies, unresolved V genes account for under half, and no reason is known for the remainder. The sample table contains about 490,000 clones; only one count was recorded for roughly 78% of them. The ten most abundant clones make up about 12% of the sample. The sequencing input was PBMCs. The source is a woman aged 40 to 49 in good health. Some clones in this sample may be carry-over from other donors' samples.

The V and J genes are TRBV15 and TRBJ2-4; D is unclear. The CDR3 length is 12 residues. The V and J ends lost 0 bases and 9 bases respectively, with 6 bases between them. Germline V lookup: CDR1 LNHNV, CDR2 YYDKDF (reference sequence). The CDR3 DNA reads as TGTGCCACCAGCAGAGATTGGGGCATTCAGTACTTC. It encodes CATSRDWGIQYF.

DNA of the CDR3: TGCGCCAGCAGCCAAGGGAGTAAGGGGTCCTCCTACGAGCAGTACTTC. It yields the protein CASSQGSKGSSYEQYF. V and J are TRBV4-3 and TRBJ2-7; a weak D match, TRBD1 (5 bases). Deletions cut 1 base from V and 0 bases from J, with 13 bases between. The CDR3 contains 16 residues. Germline V lookup: CDR1 LGHNA, CDR2 YSLEER.

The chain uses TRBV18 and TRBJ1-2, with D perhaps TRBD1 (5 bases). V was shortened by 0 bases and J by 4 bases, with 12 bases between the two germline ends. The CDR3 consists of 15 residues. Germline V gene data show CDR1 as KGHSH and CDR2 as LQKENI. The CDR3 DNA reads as TGTGCCAGCTCACCACCGGGGCGCGAGGCCTATGGCTACACCTTC. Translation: CASSPPGREAYGYTF.

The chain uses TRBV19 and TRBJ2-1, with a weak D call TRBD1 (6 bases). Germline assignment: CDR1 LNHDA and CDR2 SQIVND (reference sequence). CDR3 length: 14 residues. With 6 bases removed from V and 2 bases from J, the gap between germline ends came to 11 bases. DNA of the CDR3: TGTGCCAGTAGACAGGGAACCCCCTACAATGAGCAGTTCTTC. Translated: CASRQGTPYNEQFF. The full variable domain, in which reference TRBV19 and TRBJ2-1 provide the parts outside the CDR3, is DGGITQSPKYLFRKEGQNVTLSCEQNLNHDAMYWYRQDPGQGLRLIYYSQIVNDFQKGDIAEGYSVSREKKESFPLTVTSAQKNPTAFYLCASRQGTPYNEQFFGPGTRLTVL.

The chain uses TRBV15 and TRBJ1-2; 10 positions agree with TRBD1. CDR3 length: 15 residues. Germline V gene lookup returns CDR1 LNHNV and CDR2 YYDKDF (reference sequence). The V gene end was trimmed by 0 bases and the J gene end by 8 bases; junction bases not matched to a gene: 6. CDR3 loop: CATSRDYGTGVGYTF. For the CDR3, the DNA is TGTGCCACCAGCAGAGATTACGGGACAGGGGTGGGCTACACCTTC. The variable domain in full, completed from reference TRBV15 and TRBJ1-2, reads DAMVIQNPRYQVTQFGKPVTLSCSQTLNHNVMYWYQQKSSQAPKLLFHYYDKDFNNEADTPDNFQSRRPNTSFCFLDIRSPGLGDTAMYLCATSRDYGTGVGYTFGSGTRLTVV.

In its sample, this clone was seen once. The CDR3 region is CASSIGGSRDPDTQYF. The CDR3 DNA follows: TGTGCCAGTAGTATCGGCGGGAGTCGGGACCCAGATACGCAGTATTTT. The V call is TRBV19, the J call TRBJ2-3; 7 positions agree with TRBD2. Losses at the gene ends were 3 bases for V and 4 bases for J; bases not matched to a gene: 10. The CDR3 totals 16 residues. Germline V CDR1 and CDR2: LNHDA, SQIVND (reference sequence).

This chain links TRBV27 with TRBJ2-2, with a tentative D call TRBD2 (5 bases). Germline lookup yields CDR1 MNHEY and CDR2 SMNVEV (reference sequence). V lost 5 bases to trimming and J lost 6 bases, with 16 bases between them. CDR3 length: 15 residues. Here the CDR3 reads CASSLEWRRAGELFF. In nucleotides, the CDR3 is TGTGCCAGCAGTCTCGAGTGGCGGCGGGCCGGGGAGCTGTTTTTT.

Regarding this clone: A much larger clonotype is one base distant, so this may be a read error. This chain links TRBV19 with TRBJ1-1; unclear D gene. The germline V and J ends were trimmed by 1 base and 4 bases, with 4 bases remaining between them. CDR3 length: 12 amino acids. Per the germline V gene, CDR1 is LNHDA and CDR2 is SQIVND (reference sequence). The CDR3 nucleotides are TGTGCCAGTAGTATAGGGGCCACTGAAGCTTTCTTT. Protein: CASSIGATEAFF. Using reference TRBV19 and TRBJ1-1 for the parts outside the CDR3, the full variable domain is DGGITQSPKYLFRKEGQNVTLSCEQNLNHDAMYWYRQDPGQGLRLIYYSQIVNDFQKGDIAEGYSVSREKKESFPLTVTSAQKNPTAFYLCASSIGATEAFFGQGTRLTVV.

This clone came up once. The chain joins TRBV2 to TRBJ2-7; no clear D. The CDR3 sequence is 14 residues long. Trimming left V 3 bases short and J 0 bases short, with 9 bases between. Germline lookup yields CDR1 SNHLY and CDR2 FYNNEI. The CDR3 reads CASSDTLGSYEQYF. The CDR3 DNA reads TGTGCCAGCAGTGATACCCTTGGCTCCTACGAGCAGTACTTC.

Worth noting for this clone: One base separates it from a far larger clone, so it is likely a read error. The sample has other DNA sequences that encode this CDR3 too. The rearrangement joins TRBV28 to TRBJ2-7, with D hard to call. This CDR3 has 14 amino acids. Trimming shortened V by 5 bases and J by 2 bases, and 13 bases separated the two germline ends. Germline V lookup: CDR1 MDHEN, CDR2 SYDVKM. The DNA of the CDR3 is TGTGCCAGCAGTCCAATGAGTGGTCCCTACGAGCAGTACTTC. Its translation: CASSPMSGPYEQYF.

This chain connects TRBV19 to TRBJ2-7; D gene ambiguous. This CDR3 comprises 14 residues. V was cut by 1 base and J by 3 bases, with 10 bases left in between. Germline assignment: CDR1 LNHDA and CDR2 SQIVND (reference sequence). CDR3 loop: CASSIAPDNYEQYF. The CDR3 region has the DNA TGTGCCAGTAGTATAGCCCCAGACAACTACGAGCAGTACTTC.

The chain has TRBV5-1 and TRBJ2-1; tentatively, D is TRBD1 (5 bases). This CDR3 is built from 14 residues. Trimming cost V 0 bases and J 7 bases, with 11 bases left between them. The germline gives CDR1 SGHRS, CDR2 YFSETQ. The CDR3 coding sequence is TGCGCCAGCAGCTTGGCAGGGTCGGCGAATGAGCAGTTCTTC. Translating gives CASSLAGSANEQFF.

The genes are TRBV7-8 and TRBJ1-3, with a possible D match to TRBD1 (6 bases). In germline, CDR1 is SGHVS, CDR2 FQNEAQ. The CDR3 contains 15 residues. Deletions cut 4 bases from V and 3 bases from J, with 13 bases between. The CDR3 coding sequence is TGTGCCAGCAGCTCCCGAACAGGGTATGGAAACACCATATATTTT. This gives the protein CASSSRTGYGNTIYF. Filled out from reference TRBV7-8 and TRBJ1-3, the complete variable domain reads GAGVSQSPRYKVAKRGQDVALRCDPISGHVSLFWYQQALGQGPEFLTYFQNEAQLDKSGLPSDRFFAERPEGSVSTLKIQRTQQEDSAVYLCASSSRTGYGNTIYFGEGSWLTVV.

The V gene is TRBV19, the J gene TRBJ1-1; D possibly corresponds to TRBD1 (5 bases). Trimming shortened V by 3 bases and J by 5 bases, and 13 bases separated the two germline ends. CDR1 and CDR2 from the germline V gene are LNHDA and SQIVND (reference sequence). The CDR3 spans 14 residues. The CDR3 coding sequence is TGTGCCAGTAGTATTTTACAGGCTGGGACTGAAGCTTTCTTT. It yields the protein CASSILQAGTEAFF. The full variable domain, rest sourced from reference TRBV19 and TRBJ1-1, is DGGITQSPKYLFRKEGQNVTLSCEQNLNHDAMYWYRQDPGQGLRLIYYSQIVNDFQKGDIAEGYSVSREKKESFPLTVTSAQKNPTAFYLCASSILQAGTEAFFGQGTRLTVV.

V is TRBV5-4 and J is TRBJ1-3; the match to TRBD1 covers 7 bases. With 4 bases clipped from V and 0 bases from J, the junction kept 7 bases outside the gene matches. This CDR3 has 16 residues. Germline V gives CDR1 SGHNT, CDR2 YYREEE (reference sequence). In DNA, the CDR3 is TGTGCCAGCAGCCGAACGACAGGGATCTCTGGAAACACCATATATTTT. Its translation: CASSRTTGISGNTIYF.

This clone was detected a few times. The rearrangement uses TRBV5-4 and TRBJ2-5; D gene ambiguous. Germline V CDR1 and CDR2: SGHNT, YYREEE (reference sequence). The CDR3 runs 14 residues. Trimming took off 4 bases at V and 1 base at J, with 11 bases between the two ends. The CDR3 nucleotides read TGTGCCAGCAGCCGAGGTCGGCTCCAAGAGACCCAGTACTTC. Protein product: CASSRGRLQETQYF.

For the CDR3, the DNA is TGTGCCAGGGCTCAGCACTCTGGAAACACCATATATTTT. Protein sequence: CARAQHSGNTIYF. The chain recombines TRBV21-1 with TRBJ1-3. TRBV21-1 is marked as a pseudogene. This CDR3 comprises 13 residues.

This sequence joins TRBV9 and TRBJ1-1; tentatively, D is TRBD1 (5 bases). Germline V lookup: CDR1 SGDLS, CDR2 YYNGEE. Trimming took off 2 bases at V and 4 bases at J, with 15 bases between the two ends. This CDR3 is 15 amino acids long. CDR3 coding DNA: TGTGCCAGCAGCGTCTCTCAGGGTAGAGGCACTGAAGCTTTCTTT. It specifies CASSVSQGRGTEAFF.

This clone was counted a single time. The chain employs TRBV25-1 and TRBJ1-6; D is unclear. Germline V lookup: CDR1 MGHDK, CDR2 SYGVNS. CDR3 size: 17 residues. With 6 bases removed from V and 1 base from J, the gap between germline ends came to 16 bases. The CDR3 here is CASRREGRGSYNSPLHF. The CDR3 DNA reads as TGTGCCAGCAGACGTGAAGGGCGCGGGTCCTATAATTCACCCCTCCACTTT.

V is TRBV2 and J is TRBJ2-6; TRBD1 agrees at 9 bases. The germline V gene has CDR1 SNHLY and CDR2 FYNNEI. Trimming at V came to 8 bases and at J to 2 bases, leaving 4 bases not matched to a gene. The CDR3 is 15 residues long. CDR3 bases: TGTGCCAGCGGCCGGGACAGGGCTGGGGCCAACGTCCTGACTTTC. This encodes CASGRDRAGANVLTF.

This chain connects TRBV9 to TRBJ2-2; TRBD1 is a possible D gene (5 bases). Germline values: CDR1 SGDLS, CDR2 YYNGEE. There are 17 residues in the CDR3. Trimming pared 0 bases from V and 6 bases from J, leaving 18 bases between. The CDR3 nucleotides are TGTGCCAGCAGCGTAGCTTCTCAGGGCTGGTTTGCCGGGGAGCTGTTTTTT. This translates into CASSVASQGWFAGELFF.

The CDR3 coding sequence is TGTGCCAGCAGCTTGGCTGGGACAGGGAACATATATGGCTACACCTTC. It specifies CASSLAGTGNIYGYTF. V is TRBV5-6 and J is TRBJ1-2, with 9 bases identical to TRBD1. Germline CDR1 SGHDT, CDR2 YYEEEE. Unmatched junction bases numbered 8, after V lost 0 bases and J lost 5 bases. The CDR3 consists of 16 residues.

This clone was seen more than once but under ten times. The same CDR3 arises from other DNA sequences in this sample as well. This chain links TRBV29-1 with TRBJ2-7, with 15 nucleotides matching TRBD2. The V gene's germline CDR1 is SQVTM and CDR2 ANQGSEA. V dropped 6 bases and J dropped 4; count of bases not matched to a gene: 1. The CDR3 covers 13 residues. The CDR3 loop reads CSVGTSGGYEQYF. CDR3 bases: TGCAGCGTAGGGACTAGCGGGGGGTACGAGCAGTACTTC.

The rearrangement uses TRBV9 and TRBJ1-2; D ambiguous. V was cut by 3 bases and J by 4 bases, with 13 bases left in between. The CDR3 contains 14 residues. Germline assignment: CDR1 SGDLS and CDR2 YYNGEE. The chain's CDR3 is CASSGKGGSYGYTF. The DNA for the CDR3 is TGTGCCAGCAGCGGAAAGGGAGGGAGCTATGGCTACACCTTC.

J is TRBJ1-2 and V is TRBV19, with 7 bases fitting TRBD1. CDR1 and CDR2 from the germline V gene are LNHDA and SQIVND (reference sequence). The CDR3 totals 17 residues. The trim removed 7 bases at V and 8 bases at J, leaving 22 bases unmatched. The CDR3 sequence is CASTAPGEGATTKGYTF. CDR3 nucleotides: TGTGCCAGTACCGCTCCCGGGGAGGGGGCCACCACTAAGGGCTACACCTTC. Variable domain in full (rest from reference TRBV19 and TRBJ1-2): DGGITQSPKYLFRKEGQNVTLSCEQNLNHDAMYWYRQDPGQGLRLIYYSQIVNDFQKGDIAEGYSVSREKKESFPLTVTSAQKNPTAFYLCASTAPGEGATTKGYTFGSGTRLTVV.